A selection of T cell receptor beta chains follows, all from one sample in a study of T cell changes during pregnancy in multiple sclerosis. Repertoires were generated with immunoSEQ multiplex PCR, while TCRdb's copy carries only in-frame clones and drops some. The repertoire holds approximately 80,000 clones, roughly 94% seen once, with about 0.99% in the top ten. Sample: peripheral blood, taken in the second trimester of pregnancy. Receptors originate from a female donor in good health, enrolled as a control in a pregnancy study. The CDR3 runs from the conserved cysteine through the conserved F or W. D genes are given only for firm matches. A row's size may be missing; if present it is once, few, many or a size class.

V gene	D gene	clone size	J gene	CDR3 DNA	CDR3 protein
TRBV28	TRBD1	NA	TRBJ2-1	TGTGCCAGCGTGGACAGGGGCTCTAACAATGAGCAGTTCTTC	CASVDRGSNNEQFF
TRBV27	TRBD1	NA	TRBJ1-5	TGTGCCAGCAGCGACAGGGGAAGAAGCAATCAGCCCCAGCATTTT	CASSDRGRSNQPQHF
TRBV5-1	NA	NA	TRBJ1-1	TGCGCCAGCAGCCCCGGGATAAACACTGAAGCTTTCTTT	CASSPGINTEAFF
TRBV4-1	TRBD1	NA	TRBJ1-1	TGCGCCAGCAGCCAATGGGGACAGATGAACACTGAAGCTTTCTTT	CASSQWGQMNTEAFF
TRBV7-9	TRBD1	once	TRBJ2-7	TGTGCCAGCAGCCCGGGGACAGGGGGCCTCTACGAGCAGTACTTC	CASSPGTGGLYEQYF
TRBV20-1	NA	NA	TRBJ2-7	TGCAGTGCTAGGGAAGGGGATGAGCAGTACTTC	CSAREGDEQYF
TRBV28	NA	NA	TRBJ2-7	TGTGCCAGCAGTATCCCGGGACACTCCTACGAGCAGTACTTC	CASSIPGHSYEQYF
TRBV11-3	TRBD2	NA	TRBJ2-2	TGTGCCAGCAGCTTAGCGAGCGGGAAGACCGGGGAGCTGTTTTTT	CASSLASGKTGELFF
TRBV5-1	NA	NA	TRBJ1-1	TGCGCCAGCAGCGGGATGGGGGGTAACACTGAAGCTTTCTTT	CASSGMGGNTEAFF
TRBV15	NA	NA	TRBJ2-3	TGTGCCACCAGCATAGGAGGTAGCACAGATACGCAGTATTTT	CATSIGGSTDTQYF
TRBV6-5	NA	NA	TRBJ1-6	TGTGCCAGTCGGCGGGAGGATTCACCCCTCCACTTT	CASRREDSPLHF